A selection of T cell receptor beta chains follows, all from one sample in a study of cytomegalovirus exposure and HLA in healthy donors. The table came from immunoSEQ multiplex PCR; TCRdb's copy has only in-frame clones and leaves some out. The table lists some 170,000 clones, about nine tenths of them singletons. The sample comprised PBMCs. Receptors were obtained from a woman under 40 in good health and CMV-seronegative. Each CDR3 is given with its conserved first and last residue. D genes are given only for firm matches. Clone size is not always given. Where it is, it says once, few, many or a class for expanded clones.

NA,NA,TRBJ1-1,TRBV5-1,TGCGCCAGCAGCTTGTTGGGGGGCACTGAAGCTTTCTTT,CASSLLGGTEAFF
NA,NA,TRBJ2-7,TRBV7-9,TGTGCCAGCAGCGCGACGAGCGGCAACCCCTACGAGCAGTACTTC,CASSATSGNPYEQYF
NA,NA,TRBJ1-5,TRBV7-8,TGTGCCAGCAGCTCTGATAGCAATCAGCCCCAGCATTTT,CASSSDSNQPQHF
once,NA,TRBJ1-1,TRBV27,TGTGCCAGCAGTTTAAGGGCAGGGGTGAACACTGAAGCTTTCTTT,CASSLRAGVNTEAFF
NA,TRBD2,TRBJ2-3,TRBV5-1,TGCGCCAGCAGCTCGGGACTAGCCTCCACAGATACGCAGTATTTT,CASSSGLASTDTQYF
NA,TRBD1,TRBJ1-1,TRBV5-1,TGCGCCAGTGGGGTCAGGGGGGCAAGGGACACTGAAGCTTTCTTT,CASGVRGARDTEAFF
NA,TRBD2,TRBJ2-5,TRBV5-1,TGCGCCAGCAGCCCCTCGGGGGGGGATGCAGAGACCCAGTACTTC,CASSPSGGDAETQYF
few,NA,TRBJ2-1,TRBV6-4,TGTGCCAGCAGTGAGGGTTACCAATACAATGAGCAGTTCTTC,CASSEGYQYNEQFF
NA,NA,TRBJ1-5,TRBV9,TGTGCCAGCAGCGTAGATGCGGGCAATCAGCCCCAGCATTTT,CASSVDAGNQPQHF
few,NA,TRBJ1-1,TRBV19,TGTGCCAGTAAGGGAGGGGGGCACACTGAAGCTTTCTTT,CASKGGGHTEAFF
NA,NA,TRBJ1-1,TRBV7-8,TGTGCCAGCAGCCAAGTACTCGGTCCCACTGAAGCTTTCTTT,CASSQVLGPTEAFF
NA,NA,TRBJ1-2,TRBV10-3,TGTGCCATCACCCATCAGGGTGACTATGGCTACACCTTC,CAITHQGDYGYTF
NA,NA,TRBJ1-2,TRBV5-4,TGTGCCAGCAGCTTGGCTGGGTGGGCAGAAAAAGCGGATGGCTACACCTTC,CASSLAGWAEKADGYTF
NA,NA,TRBJ1-1,TRBV9,TGTGCCAGCAGCCGCAGACCGGGGGGGACTGAAGCTTTCTTT,CASSRRPGGTEAFF
NA,NA,TRBJ1-5,TRBV6-5,TGTGCCAGCAGTTACTCGCCGAAGGGAAATCAGCCCCAGCATTTT,CASSYSPKGNQPQHF
NA,TRBD2,TRBJ2-7,TRBV4-2,TGTGCCAGCAGCCAAGATCTGGGGACTAGCGGGAGCGAGCAGTACTTC,CASSQDLGTSGSEQYF
NA,NA,TRBJ2-5,TRBV27,TGTGCCAGCAGTCCGCCCCCGGGACCGCAAGAGACCCAGTACTTC,CASSPPPGPQETQYF
NA,NA,TRBJ2-1,TRBV7-9,TGTGCCAGCATGGAGGGGGGAGATGAGCAGTTCTTC,CASMEGGDEQFF
NA,NA,TRBJ1-6,TRBV7-2,TGTGCCAGCAGCATCGCACGGTATAATTCACCCCTCCACTTT,CASSIARYNSPLHF
NA,NA,TRBJ1-6,TRBV19,TGTGCCAGTAGTATCAAGGCAAATTCACCCCTCCACTTT,CASSIKANSPLHF
NA,NA,TRBJ1-5,TRBV4-2,TGTGCCAGCAGCCAAAAAGGGGGGGACAATCAGCCCCAGCATTTT,CASSQKGGDNQPQHF
NA,TRBD2,TRBJ2-1,TRBV27,TGTGCCAGCAGTTTTGGCGGGAGCTCCTACAATGAGCAGTTCTTC,CASSFGGSSYNEQFF
NA,TRBD2,TRBJ2-1,TRBV4-1,TGCGCCAGCAGCCGGGGACTAGCGGGAGTCAATGAGCAGTTCTTC,CASSRGLAGVNEQFF
NA,TRBD1,TRBJ1-1,TRBV9,TGTGCCAGCAGCGTAGAGGACAGGGGTAGTGAAGCTTTCTTT,CASSVEDRGSEAFF
NA,TRBD1,TRBJ1-5,TRBV29-1,TGCAGCGTTGGACCCCGGGACAGATATAGCAATCAGCCCCAGCATTTT,CSVGPRDRYSNQPQHF
once,NA,TRBJ2-7,TRBV7-3,TGTGCCAGCAGCCTCGATCCCCCGGGGGAGCAGTACTTC,CASSLDPPGEQYF
NA,NA,TRBJ1-3,TRBV9,TGTGCCAGCAGCGTACAGGGCATCTCTGGAAACACCATATATTTT,CASSVQGISGNTIYF
NA,TRBD1,TRBJ2-1,TRBV28,TGTGCCAGCAGGCAGACAGGGACCTCCTACAATGAGCAGTTCTTC,CASRQTGTSYNEQFF
NA,NA,TRBJ2-2,TRBV2,TGTGCCAGCAGTGAAATACAGGAGAACACCGGGGAGCTGTTTTTT,CASSEIQENTGELFF
once,NA,TRBJ2-7,TRBV28,TGTGCCAGCAGTTCCGGGCTCATTGCGCAGTACTTC,CASSSGLIAQYF
NA,NA,TRBJ1-3,TRBV28,TGTGCCAGCAGTCCCCCGTATCCCGGGAGACCCGGCTCTGGAAACACCATATATTTT,CASSPPYPGRPGSGNTIYF
NA,NA,TRBJ2-7,TRBV4-2,TGTGCCAGCAGCCAAGGGGGTACCTCCTACGAGCAGTACTTC,CASSQGGTSYEQYF
NA,TRBD1,TRBJ2-5,TRBV6-1,TGTGCCAGCAGTGGACAGGGGGCGCGGGAGACCCAGTACTTC,CASSGQGARETQYF
few,NA,TRBJ1-2,TRBV6-5,TGTGCCAGCAGTTACTCGATGGACACCTATGGCTACACCTTC,CASSYSMDTYGYTF
NA,NA,TRBJ1-1,TRBV14,TGTGCCAGCAGCCTTGTAGGGGGGGGCACTGAAGCTTTCTTT,CASSLVGGGTEAFF
NA,NA,TRBJ1-2,TRBV9,TGTGCCAGCAGCCCCCCAGGGTTCGGCTACACCTTC,CASSPPGFGYTF
NA,TRBD1,TRBJ1-2,TRBV5-1,TGCGCCAGCAGCCCGGGACAGATTGATGGCTACACCTTC,CASSPGQIDGYTF
NA,TRBD1,TRBJ1-6,TRBV6-5,TGTGCCAGCAGGGTCGGACAGGGCCTTTCACCCCTCCACTTT,CASRVGQGLSPLHF
NA,TRBD1,TRBJ1-5,TRBV7-7,TGTGCTAGCAGCTCCTCGGGAGGGGGCTCATCTCAGCCCCAGCATTTT,CASSSSGGGSSQPQHF
NA,NA,TRBJ1-2,TRBV6-6,TGTGCCAGCAGTTTAACAGGGAATGGCTACACCTTC,CASSLTGNGYTF